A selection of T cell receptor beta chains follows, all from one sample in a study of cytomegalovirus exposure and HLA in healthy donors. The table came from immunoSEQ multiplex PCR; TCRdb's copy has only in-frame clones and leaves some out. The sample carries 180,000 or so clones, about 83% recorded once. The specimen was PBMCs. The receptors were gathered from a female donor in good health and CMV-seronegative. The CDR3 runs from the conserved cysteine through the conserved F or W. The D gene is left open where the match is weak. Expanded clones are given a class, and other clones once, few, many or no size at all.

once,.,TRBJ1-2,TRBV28,CASSSVQGSHYYGYTF,TGTGCCAGCAGTTCCGTACAGGGCTCCCACTACTATGGCTACACCTTC
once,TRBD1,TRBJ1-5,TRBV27,CASSLFSGGGNQPQHF,TGTGCCAGCAGTTTATTCTCAGGGGGTGGCAATCAGCCCCAGCATTTT
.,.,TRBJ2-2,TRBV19,CASSIQSVNTGELFF,TGTGCCAGTAGTATTCAGTCAGTTAACACCGGGGAGCTGTTTTTT
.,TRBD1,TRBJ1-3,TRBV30,CAWSAGGGNTIYF,TGTGCCTGGAGTGCAGGGGGTGGAAACACCATATATTTT
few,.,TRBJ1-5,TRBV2,CASRSGQSSNQPQHF,TGTGCCAGCAGGTCAGGACAGTCAAGCAATCAGCCCCAGCATTTT
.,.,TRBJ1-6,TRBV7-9,CASSLDTSPLHF,TGTGCCAGCAGCCTGGACACTTCACCCCTCCACTTT
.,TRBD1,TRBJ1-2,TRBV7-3,CASSSSGQGVKDYGYTF,TGTGCCAGCAGCTCATCGGGACAGGGGGTTAAAGACTATGGCTACACCTTC
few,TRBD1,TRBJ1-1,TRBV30,CAWNLDRGAEAFF,TGTGCCTGGAACCTGGACAGGGGCGCTGAAGCTTTCTTT
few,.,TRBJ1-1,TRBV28,CASSPPAGFNTEAFF,TGTGCCAGCAGTCCCCCGGCAGGGTTTAACACTGAAGCTTTCTTT
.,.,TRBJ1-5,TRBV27,CASSRFASGDSNQPQHF,TGTGCCAGCAGTAGGTTCGCATCAGGGGATAGCAATCAGCCCCAGCATTTT
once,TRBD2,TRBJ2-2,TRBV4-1,CASSHIAGTGELFF,TGCGCCAGCAGCCATATAGCGGGGACCGGGGAGCTGTTTTTT
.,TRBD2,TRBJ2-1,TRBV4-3,CASSRGTSGRYNEQFF,TGCGCCAGCAGCCGCGGGACTAGCGGTCGATACAATGAGCAGTTCTTC
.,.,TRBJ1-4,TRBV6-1,CASRQLLTNEKLFF,TGTGCCAGCAGACAGTTACTGACTAATGAAAAACTGTTTTTT
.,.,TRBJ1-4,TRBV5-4,CASSSKKQTGTGEKLFF,TGTGCCAGCAGCTCGAAAAAGCAAACTGGGACTGGTGAAAAACTGTTTTTT
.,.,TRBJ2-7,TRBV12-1,CASSFLLGRETYEQYF,TGTGCCAGCAGCTTCCTTCTGGGGAGGGAGACCTACGAGCAGTACTTC
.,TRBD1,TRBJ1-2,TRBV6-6,CASSSGQNYGYTF,TGTGCCAGCAGTTCGGGACAGAACTATGGCTACACCTTC
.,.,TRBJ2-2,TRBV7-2,CASSLGVRGNTGELFF,TGTGCCAGCAGCTTAGGAGTCCGCGGAAACACCGGGGAGCTGTTTTTT
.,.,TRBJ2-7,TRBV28,CASSWSREDEQYF,TGTGCCAGCAGTTGGAGCAGGGAGGACGAGCAGTACTTC
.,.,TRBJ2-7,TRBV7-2,CASSPDRSYEQYF,TGTGCCAGCAGCCCAGACAGGTCCTACGAGCAGTACTTC
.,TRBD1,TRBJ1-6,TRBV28,CASSLRQGKGSPLHF,TGTGCCAGCAGTTTAAGACAGGGAAAAGGTTCACCCCTCCACTTT
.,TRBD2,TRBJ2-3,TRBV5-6,CASSRRGGLTDTQYF,TGTGCCAGCAGCCGCCGGGGGGGCCTTACAGATACGCAGTATTTT
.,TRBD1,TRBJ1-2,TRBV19,CASTHRTGGSYGYTF,TGTGCCAGTACCCACCGGACAGGGGGCAGCTATGGCTACACCTTC
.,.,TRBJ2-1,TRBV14,CASSRARYNEQFF,TGTGCCAGCAGCCGGGCCCGATACAATGAGCAGTTCTTC
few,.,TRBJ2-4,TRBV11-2,CASGAVRNIQYF,TGTGCCAGCGGAGCCGTTCGAAACATTCAGTACTTC
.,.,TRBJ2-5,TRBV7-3,CASSLGATQETQYF,TGTGCCAGCAGCTTAGGGGCTACGCAAGAGACCCAGTACTTC
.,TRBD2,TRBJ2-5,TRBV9,CASSVELAGEQTQYF,TGTGCCAGCAGCGTAGAGCTAGCGGGAGAACAGACCCAGTACTTC
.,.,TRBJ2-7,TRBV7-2,CASSLASSYEQYF,TGTGCCAGCAGCTTAGCGAGTTCCTACGAGCAGTACTTC
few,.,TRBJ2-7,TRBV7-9,CASSLPGQHYEQYF,TGTGCCAGCAGCTTACCTGGACAGCACTACGAGCAGTACTTC
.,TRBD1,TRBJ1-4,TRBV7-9,CASSSTGVNEKLFF,TGTGCCAGCAGCTCCACAGGGGTTAATGAAAAACTGTTTTTT
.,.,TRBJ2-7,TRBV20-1,CSAGGLYEQYF,TGCAGTGCCGGGGGACTCTACGAGCAGTACTTC
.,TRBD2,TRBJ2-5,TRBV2,CASGIAGGTGSQYF,TGTGCCAGCGGGATAGCGGGGGGTACTGGGTCCCAGTACTTC
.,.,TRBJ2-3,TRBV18,CASSPPDYRRDTQYF,TGTGCCAGCTCACCACCGGACTACCGGAGAGATACGCAGTATTTT
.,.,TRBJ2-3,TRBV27,CASRGGRGRADTQYF,TGTGCCAGCAGGGGGGGCCGGGGGAGGGCAGATACGCAGTATTTT
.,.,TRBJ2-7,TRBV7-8,CASSTNVYEQYF,TGTGCCAGCAGCACTAACGTCTACGAGCAGTACTTC
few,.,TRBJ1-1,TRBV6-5,CASSYPGSLTEAFF,TGTGCCAGCAGTTACCCAGGGTCTCTCACTGAAGCTTTCTTT
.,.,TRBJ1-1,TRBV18,CASSPGVEMNTEAFF,TGTGCCAGCTCACCCGGTGTCGAAATGAACACTGAAGCTTTCTTT
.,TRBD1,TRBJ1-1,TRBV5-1,CASSPQGQVRQNTEAFF,TGCGCCAGCAGCCCACAGGGACAGGTTAGACAGAACACTGAAGCTTTCTTT
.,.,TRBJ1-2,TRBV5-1,CASRTTANYGYTF,TGCGCCAGCAGGACGACAGCTAACTATGGCTACACCTTC
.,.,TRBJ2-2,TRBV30,CAWSTGRVGPGELFF,TGTGCCTGGTCCACCGGCAGGGTCGGGCCCGGGGAGCTGTTTTTT
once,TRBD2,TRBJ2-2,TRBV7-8,CASSYTGGTPGELFF,TGTGCCAGCAGCTATACGGGGGGAACTCCCGGGGAGCTGTTTTTT
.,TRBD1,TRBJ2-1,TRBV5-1,CASSLMTGGRDNEQFF,TGCGCCAGCAGCTTGATGACAGGGGGTAGGGACAATGAGCAGTTCTTC
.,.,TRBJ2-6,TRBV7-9,CASSLQGIDSGANVLTF,TGTGCCAGCAGCTTACAGGGGATCGACTCTGGGGCCAACGTCCTGACTTTC
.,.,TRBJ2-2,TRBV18,CASSPAQVWELFF,TGTGCCAGCTCACCCGCGCAGGTTTGGGAGCTGTTTTTT
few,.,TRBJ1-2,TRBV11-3,CASSLAGGSYGYTF,TGTGCCAGCAGCTTAGCCGGGGGAAGCTATGGCTACACCTTC
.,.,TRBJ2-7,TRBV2,CASRGQTHEQYF,TGTGCCAGCAGGGGACAAACCCACGAGCAGTACTTC
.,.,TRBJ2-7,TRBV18,CASSPPGQGRYEQYF,TGTGCCAGCTCACCACCGGGCCAGGGGCGGTACGAGCAGTACTTC
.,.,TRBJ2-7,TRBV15,CATSISDGTYEQYF,TGTGCCACCAGCATATCGGACGGGACCTACGAGCAGTACTTC
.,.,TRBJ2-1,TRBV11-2,CASSLNPNNEQFF,TGTGCCAGCAGCTTAAACCCTAATAATGAGCAGTTCTTC
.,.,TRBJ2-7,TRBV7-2,CASSLSISSEQYF,TGTGCCAGCAGCCTCTCCATTTCCAGCGAGCAGTACTTC
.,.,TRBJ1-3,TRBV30,CAWILSWASSGNTIYF,TGTGCCTGGATCCTTTCATGGGCCTCGTCGGGAAACACCATATATTTT
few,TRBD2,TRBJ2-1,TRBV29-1,CSGSSSGSLAFF,TGCAGCGGTTCATCTAGCGGGAGTTTAGCCTTCTTC
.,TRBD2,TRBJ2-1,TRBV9,CASSPRSGGASTDEQFF,TGTGCCAGCAGCCCCCGTAGCGGGGGGGCCTCGACGGATGAGCAGTTCTTC
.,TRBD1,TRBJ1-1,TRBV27,CASSLGQAIDEAFF,TGTGCCAGCAGTCTAGGACAGGCGATCGATGAAGCTTTCTTT
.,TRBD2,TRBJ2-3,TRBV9,CASSVYGTSGRTDTQYF,TGTGCCAGCAGCGTATACGGGACTAGCGGGAGGACAGATACGCAGTATTTT
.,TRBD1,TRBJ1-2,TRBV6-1,CASSERTGGWIGYTF,TGTGCCAGCAGTGAAAGGACAGGGGGCTGGATAGGCTACACCTTC
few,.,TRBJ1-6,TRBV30,CAWTDYNSPLHF,TGTGCCTGGACAGATTATAATTCACCCCTCCACTTT
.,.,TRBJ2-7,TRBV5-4,CASSLGGTLYEQYF,TGTGCCAGCAGCTTGGGCGGGACCCTCTACGAGCAGTACTTC